In its sample, the clone carrying this TCR beta chain was seen many times. Its antigen is unidentified. These data originate in a study of T cells in Graves' hyperthyroidism and ophthalmopathy. Study overall: At the time of initial diagnosis and before any treatment, peripheral blood was collected. Notes on the study in general: Clonotypes that were expanded in thyroid above 0.001 mostly appeared in blood too.

RNA transcripts were the template for amplifying TCR beta CDR3 regions. The TCR CDR3 was amplified in a first-round RT-PCR using the HTBI primer set. TCRdb reanalysed the multiplex PCR reads using MiXCR and keeps one entry per CDR3 protein. The sample carries about 270,000 distinct CDR3 sequences, around 22% recorded once. Germline CDR1 reads KGHSH; CDR2 reads LQKENI. The CDR3 consists of 15 residues. The V end was cut by 4 bases, the J end by 2 bases, with 12 bases between. The receptor was isolated from a man aged 25 to 45 with Graves' ophthalmopathy. The chain joins TRBV18 to TRBJ2-1; D is possibly TRBD2 (6 bases). Input material: blood. The CDR3 DNA follows: TGTGCCAGCTCACAGGAAGGGAGGACCTACAATGAGCAGTTCTTC. Translated: CASSQEGRTYNEQFF. Full variable domain (remainder filled in from reference TRBV18 and TRBJ2-1): NAGVMQNPRHLVRRRGQEARLRCSPMKGHSHVYWYRQLPEEGLKFMVYLQKENIIDESGMPKERFSAEFPKEGPSILRIQQVVRGDSAAYFCASSQEGRTYNEQFFGPGTRLTVL.